A single sample gave rise to the 10 T cell receptor beta chains below, sequenced in a study of cytotoxic CD8 clonotypes in ibrutinib-treated CLL. The data were produced by immunoSEQ multiplex PCR, yet TCRdb's version contains in-frame clones alone and is incomplete. This sample has about 160,000 clones; around 84% occur once, and the top ten carry approximately 2%. Sample: PBMCs, taken after 12 months of ibrutinib treatment. The receptors derive from a human donor with chronic lymphocytic leukemia.

V is TRBV5-1 and J is TRBJ2-5, with unresolved D. With 2 bases removed from V and 4 bases from J, the gap between germline ends came to 3 bases. The CDR3 sequence is 11 residues long. In germline, CDR1 is SGHRS, CDR2 YFSETQ. CDR3 amino acids: CASSFRETQYF. For the CDR3, the DNA is TGCGCCAGCAGCTTTCGAGAGACCCAGTACTTC.

The genes are TRBV7-2 and TRBJ1-5; D remains unclear. The germline V gene encodes CDR1 SGHTA and CDR2 FQGNSA. CDR3 length: 15 amino acids. Deletions cut 2 bases from V and 7 bases from J, with 15 bases between. Here the CDR3 DNA reads TGTGCCAGCAGCTTAATCTTTGGAAGTGGCCAGCCCCAGCATTTT. Its protein is CASSLIFGSGQPQHF. Using reference TRBV7-2 and TRBJ1-5 for the parts outside the CDR3, the full variable domain is GAGVSQSPSNKVTEKGKDVELRCDPISGHTALYWYRQSLGQGLEFLIYFQGNSAPDKSGLPSDRFSAERTGGSVSTLTIQRTQQEDSAVYLCASSLIFGSGQPQHFGDGTRLSIL.

The genes are TRBV4-3 and TRBJ1-4, with D uncertain. Trimming took off 1 base at V and 11 bases at J, with 11 bases between the two ends. Germline V gene data show CDR1 as LGHNA and CDR2 as YSLEER. The CDR3 runs to 13 residues. This CDR3 reads CASSQGRVSKLFF. The CDR3 bases are TGCGCCAGCAGCCAAGGACGAGTGAGCAAACTGTTTTTT.

The CDR3 bases are TGTGCCAGCAGCCAAGCCAGGCTAGGGGGAGAGACCCAGTACTTC. Translation: CASSQARLGGETQYF. This chain links TRBV4-2 with TRBJ2-5, with D tentatively TRBD1 (6 bases). The CDR3 covers 15 residues. The germline V and J ends were trimmed by 1 base and 4 bases, with 13 bases remaining between them. Germline CDR1 is LGHNA and CDR2 is YNFKEQ.

The rearrangement links TRBV28 to TRBJ1-5; 11 bases are a match to TRBD1. Losses at the gene ends were 6 bases for V and 11 bases for J; bases not matched to a gene: 9. CDR3 size: 14 residues. CDR1 is MDHEN and CDR2 is SYDVKM in the germline V gene. The CDR3 DNA is TGTGCCAGCAGGACGGGGACAGGGGGATGGACCCAGCATTTT. It is translated as CASRTGTGGWTQHF.

This clone was picked up a small number of times. The gene calls are TRBV7-3 and TRBJ2-2; TRBD1 aligns across 9 bases. With V trimmed by 0 bases and J by 7 bases, 6 bases remained unmatched. CDR1 and CDR2 (germline): SGHTA, FQGTGA. The CDR3 covers 16 residues. Here the CDR3 DNA reads TGTGCCAGCAGCTTAACCGCGGGACAGGGAAACGGGGAGCTGTTTTTT. Residues: CASSLTAGQGNGELFF.

The chain employs TRBV5-5 and TRBJ2-4; 9 bases are shared with TRBD1. The CDR3 is made up of 13 amino acids. Germline trimming cut 4 bases from V and 8 bases from J; bases unmatched to any gene: 4. CDR1 SGHKS and CDR2 YYEKEE come from the germline V gene (reference sequence). CDR3 nucleotides: TGTGCCAGCAGCCTACAGGGGGCAGACATTCAGTACTTC. This gives the protein CASSLQGADIQYF.

J is TRBJ2-1 and V is TRBV20-1; possibly TRBD2 for D (6 bases). Germline loops: CDR1 DFQATT, CDR2 SNEGSKA (reference sequence). This CDR3 is 11 amino acids long. V was clipped by 1 base and J by 10 bases, with 8 bases between them. CDR3 sequence: CSARGSGEQFF. DNA of the CDR3: TGCAGTGCTAGAGGGAGCGGGGAGCAGTTCTTC.

This sequence joins TRBV9 and TRBJ2-2; 9 bases map to TRBD2. Germline CDR1 reads SGDLS; CDR2 reads YYNGEE. This CDR3 is built from 17 residues. J gave up 6 bases and V 3 bases, and 12 bases lay outside the gene matches. CDR3 sequence reads: CASSETSGRLTSGELFF. In DNA, the CDR3 is TGTGCCAGCAGCGAGACTAGCGGAAGGTTGACCTCCGGGGAGCTGTTTTTT.

This clone was counted once. J is TRBJ2-7 and V is TRBV27, with TRBD1 matching 7 bases. This CDR3 is 14 amino acids long. The junction had 7 bases not matched to a gene; V was cut back by 5 bases and J by 3 bases. The V gene's germline CDR1 is MNHEY and CDR2 SMNVEV (reference sequence). The DNA for the CDR3 is TGTGCCAGCAGTCCTAGACAGGGCGGCTACGAGCAGTACTTC. Protein product: CASSPRQGGYEQYF.